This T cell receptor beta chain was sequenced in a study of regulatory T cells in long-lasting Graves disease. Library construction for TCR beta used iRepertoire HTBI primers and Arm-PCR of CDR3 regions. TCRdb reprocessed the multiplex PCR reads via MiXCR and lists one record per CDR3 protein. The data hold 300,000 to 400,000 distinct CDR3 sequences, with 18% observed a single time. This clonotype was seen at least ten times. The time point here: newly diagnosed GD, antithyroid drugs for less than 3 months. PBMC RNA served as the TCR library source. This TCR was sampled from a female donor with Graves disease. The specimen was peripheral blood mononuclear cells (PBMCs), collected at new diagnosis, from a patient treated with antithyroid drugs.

CDR3 loop: CASSVGTDEQYF. The CDR3 DNA is TGCGCCAGCAGCGTCGGAACGGACGAGCAGTACTTC. The V gene is TRBV5-1, the J gene TRBJ2-7; D gene unclear. This CDR3 contains 12 residues. Per germline, CDR1 SGHRS and CDR2 YFSETQ. Trimming took off 4 bases at V and 5 bases at J, with 10 bases between the two ends.